This TCR beta chain stems from a study of blood T cell repertoires in COVID-19. Overall study context: Samples representing acute and convalescent COVID-19 were sourced from the United States, Italy and Spain. The cDNA or gDNA used as material had been derived from T cells, B-cell-depleted T cells, or PBMCs.

Per the germline V gene, CDR1 is SGDLS and CDR2 is YYNGEE. V shed 3 bases, J shed 2 bases, and the junction held 8 bases outside the gene matches. The CDR3 length is 16 residues. Authors' methods: It was from reference gene primer amplification that nucleated cell counts were estimated. Repertoires were generated with immunoSEQ multiplex PCR, while TCRdb's copy carries only in-frame clones and drops some. V, J and clone size derive from that table, while D and trimming were established from the DNA sequence. Of over 80,000 clones listed, 87% are singletons. The clonotype comes from a human donor in a cohort sampled during active COVID-19. The genes are TRBV9 and TRBJ1-3; 7 nucleotides line up with TRBD1. Material: peripheral blood. The DNA of the CDR3 is TGTGCCAGCAGCGCCTCTAAGGGGGCGGCTGGAAACACCATATATTTT. As protein: CASSASKGAAGNTIYF.